These 12 T cell receptor beta chains were sequenced from one sample in a study of OX40 agonist ivuxolimab in advanced cancers. Sequencing was performed with immunoSEQ multiplex PCR; in TCRdb, only in-frame clones are kept and a portion is missing. The repertoire holds 71,000 or so clones, more than 85% seen once, with 2% to 2.5% in the top ten. Sequenced here: CD4+ or CD8+ T cells sorted from blood, sampled in a trial of the OX40 agonist ivuxolimab. The receptor set was obtained from an adult with an advanced solid tumor such as melanoma, head and neck, liver or kidney cancer.

This chain connects TRBV19 to TRBJ1-5; 10 bases align to TRBD1. CDR1 is LNHDA and CDR2 is SQIVND in the germline V gene (reference sequence). Trimming cost V 4 bases and J 2 bases; bases outside gene matches: 5. The CDR3 sequence is 16 residues long. CDR3 residues: CASSRDRGSGNQPQHF. CDR3 DNA: TGTGCCAGTAGTAGGGACAGGGGCTCGGGCAATCAGCCCCAGCATTTT.

V usage is TRBV14 and J usage is TRBJ2-7, with D possibly being TRBD2 (7 bases). V lost 1 base and J lost 2, with 18 bases in between. The CDR3 runs 17 residues. CDR1 and CDR2 from the germline V gene are SGHDN and FVKESK. CDR3 DNA: TGTGCCAGCAGCCAAGTCCCCGGGGGGCGGATAACCTACGAGCAGTACTTC. It specifies CASSQVPGGRITYEQYF.

Remarks on this clone: The DNA is left out, because the CDR3 cannot be placed on it with certainty; the CDR3 is given as TCRdb lists it. The chain combines TRBV15 with TRBJ2-2; TRBD2 reflects the table's D call only, with no check against the DNA. The germline V gene has CDR1 LNHNV and CDR2 YYDKDF (reference sequence). Counting both end residues, the CDR3 totals 16 amino acids. The CDR3 loop reads CATSRDLERDTGELFF.

The chain joins TRBV28 to TRBJ2-3; D not resolved. This CDR3 is built from 15 residues. Deletions cut 2 bases from V and 3 bases from J, with 12 bases between. The V gene's germline CDR1 is MDHEN and CDR2 SYDVKM. In DNA, the CDR3 is TGTGCCAGCAGTTTAATCGCTAGTTTAACAGATACGCAGTATTTT. Translating gives CASSLIASLTDTQYF.

The chain combines TRBV7-2 with TRBJ1-2; 7 nucleotides align to TRBD1. The V gene's germline CDR1 is SGHTA and CDR2 FQGNSA. The CDR3 extends over 14 amino acids. Trimming took 5 bases from V and 8 from J; bases not matched to a gene: 11. CDR3 bases: TGTGCCAGCAGCACCTCAGACAGGGCCGGAGGCTACACCTTC. This codes for CASSTSDRAGGYTF.

This CDR3 reads CASLGGTRQNYEQYF. The CDR3 DNA is TGTGCCAGCCTTGGAGGGACTAGACAAAATTACGAGCAGTACTTC. The chain has TRBV28 and TRBJ2-7; 8 bases are a match to TRBD2. CDR3 length equals 15 residues. The V gene's germline CDR1 is MDHEN and CDR2 SYDVKM. J gave up 4 bases and V 8 bases, and 13 bases lay outside the gene matches.

The chain uses TRBV5-6 and TRBJ2-4, with a tentative D call TRBD2 (5 bases). The germline V gene encodes CDR1 SGHDT and CDR2 YYEEEE. The V end was cut by 4 bases, the J end by 6 bases, with 20 bases between. This CDR3 comprises 16 residues. The CDR3 DNA reads as TGTGCCAGCAGCCGCCCCGGAACCCTCGAGGGAAACATTCAGTACTTC. It codes for CASSRPGTLEGNIQYF. The variable domain in full, completed from reference TRBV5-6 and TRBJ2-4, reads DAGVTQSPTHLIKTRGQQVTLRCSPKSGHDTVSWYQQALGQGPQFIFQYYEEEERQRGNFPDRFSGHQFPNYSSELNVNALLLGDSALYLCASSRPGTLEGNIQYFGAGTRLSVL.

V and J are TRBV5-1 and TRBJ2-1; D remains unclear. The CDR3 contains 15 residues. In germline, CDR1 is SGHRS, CDR2 YFSETQ. V was pared by 0 bases and J by 5 bases, with 12 bases between. The CDR3 DNA is TGCGCCAGCAGCTTGGACCCGGCTAATAACAATGAGCAGTTCTTC. This codes for CASSLDPANNNEQFF.

For the CDR3, the DNA is TGTGCCTGGACCTCGACTAGCTCGGAGACCCAGTACTTC. This sequence encodes CAWTSTSSETQYF. The chain uses TRBV30 and TRBJ2-5, with 7 positions matching TRBD2. Germline values: CDR1 GTSNPN, CDR2 SVGIG (reference sequence). The CDR3 length is 13 residues. V lost 4 bases, J lost 5 bases, and 7 bases stayed unmatched.

V gene TRBV10-3 combines with J gene TRBJ1-2; tentative D call: TRBD1 (5 bases). V dropped 0 bases and J dropped 4 bases, with 15 bases sitting between them. The CDR3 has 16 amino acids. Germline V gene lookup returns CDR1 ENHRY and CDR2 SYGVKD. CDR3 in amino acids: CAISESILGRGYGYTF. The CDR3 bases are TGTGCCATCAGTGAGTCGATATTGGGAAGGGGCTATGGCTACACCTTC.

This chain connects TRBV6-1 to TRBJ2-5; no clear D gene. The CDR3 runs 10 residues. The germline V gene encodes CDR1 MNHNS and CDR2 SASEGT. Trimming cost V 8 bases and J 1 base, with 2 bases left between them. The CDR3 protein is CASFQETQYF. CDR3 DNA sequence: TGTGCCAGCTTCCAAGAGACCCAGTACTTC.

The chain is built from TRBV15 and TRBJ2-2; TRBD1 is a possible D gene (6 bases). CDR3 length: 13 residues. Trimming took off 6 bases at V and 5 bases at J, with 10 bases between the two ends. Germline CDR1 reads LNHNV; CDR2 reads YYDKDF (reference sequence). The CDR3 reads CATRAGQTGELFF. The CDR3 nucleotides are TGTGCCACCAGGGCCGGACAGACCGGGGAGCTGTTTTTT.